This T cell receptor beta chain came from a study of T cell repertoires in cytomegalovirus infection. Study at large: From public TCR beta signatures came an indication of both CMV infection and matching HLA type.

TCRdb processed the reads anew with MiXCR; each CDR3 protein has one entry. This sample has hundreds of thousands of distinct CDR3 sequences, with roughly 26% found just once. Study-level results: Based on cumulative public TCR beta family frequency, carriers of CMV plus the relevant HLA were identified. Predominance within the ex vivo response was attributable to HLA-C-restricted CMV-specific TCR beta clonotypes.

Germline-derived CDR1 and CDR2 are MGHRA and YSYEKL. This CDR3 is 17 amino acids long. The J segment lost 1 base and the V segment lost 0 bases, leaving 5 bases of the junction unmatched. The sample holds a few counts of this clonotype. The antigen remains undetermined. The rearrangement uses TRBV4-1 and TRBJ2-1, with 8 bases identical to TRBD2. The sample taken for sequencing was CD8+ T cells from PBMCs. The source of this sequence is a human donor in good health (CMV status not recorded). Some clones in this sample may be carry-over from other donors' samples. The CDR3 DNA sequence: TGCGCCAGCAGCCAAGAGTGGCGGGGGGCTTCCTACAATGAGCAGTTCTTC. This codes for CASSQEWRGASYNEQFF.